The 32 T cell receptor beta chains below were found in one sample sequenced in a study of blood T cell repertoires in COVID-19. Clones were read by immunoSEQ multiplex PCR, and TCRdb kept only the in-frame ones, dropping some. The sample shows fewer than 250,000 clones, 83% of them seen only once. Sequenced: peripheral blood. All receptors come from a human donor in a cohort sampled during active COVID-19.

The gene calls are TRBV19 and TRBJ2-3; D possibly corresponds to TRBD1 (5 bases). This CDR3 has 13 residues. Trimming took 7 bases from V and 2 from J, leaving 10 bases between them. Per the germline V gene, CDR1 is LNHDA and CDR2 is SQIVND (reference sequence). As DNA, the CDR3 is TGTGCCAGTACAAGGGGCACCACAGATACGCAGTATTTT. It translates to CASTRGTTDTQYF. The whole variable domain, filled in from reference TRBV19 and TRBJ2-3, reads DGGITQSPKYLFRKEGQNVTLSCEQNLNHDAMYWYRQDPGQGLRLIYYSQIVNDFQKGDIAEGYSVSREKKESFPLTVTSAQKNPTAFYLCASTRGTTDTQYFGPGTRLTVL.

The CDR3: CATSDLATGLVTDTQYF. CDR3 nucleotide sequence: TGTGCCACCAGTGATTTAGCCACGGGACTAGTCACAGATACGCAGTATTTT. The chain uses TRBV24-1 and TRBJ2-3, with 8 bases aligning to TRBD2. CDR3 length: 17 amino acids. V lost 1 base and J lost 2; bases outside the gene matches: 7. Germline V gene data show CDR1 as KGHDR and CDR2 as SFDVKD.

The CDR3 is CASSSSGRQVLRALAREQYF. CDR3 coding DNA: TGTGCCAGCAGCTCCTCGGGAAGGCAGGTGCTAAGAGCACTAGCGCGGGAGCAGTACTTC. The V call is TRBV21-1, the J call TRBJ2-7; TRBD2, the D gene given by the table, was not confirmed from the DNA. TRBV21-1 is a known pseudogene. This CDR3 has 20 amino acids.

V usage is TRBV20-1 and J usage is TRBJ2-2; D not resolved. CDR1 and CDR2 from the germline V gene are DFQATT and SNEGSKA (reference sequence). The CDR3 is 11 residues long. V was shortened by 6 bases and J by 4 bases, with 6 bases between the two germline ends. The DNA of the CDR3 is TGCAGTGCCTTATTCACCGGGGAGCTGTTTTTT. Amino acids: CSALFTGELFF.

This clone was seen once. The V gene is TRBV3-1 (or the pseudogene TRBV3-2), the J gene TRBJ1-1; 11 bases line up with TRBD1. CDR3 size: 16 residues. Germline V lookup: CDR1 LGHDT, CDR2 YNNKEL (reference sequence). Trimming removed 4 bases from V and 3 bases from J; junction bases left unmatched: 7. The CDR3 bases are TGTGCCAGCAGCCCGCCTGGACAGGGGGCGCACACTGAAGCTTTCTTT. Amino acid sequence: CASSPPGQGAHTEAFF.

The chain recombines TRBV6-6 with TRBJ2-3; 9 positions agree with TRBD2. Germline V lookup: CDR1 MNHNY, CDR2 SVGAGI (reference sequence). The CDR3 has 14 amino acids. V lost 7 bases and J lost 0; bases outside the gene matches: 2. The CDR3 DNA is TGTGCCAGCAAGAGCGGGGGGAGCACAGATACGCAGTATTTT. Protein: CASKSGGSTDTQYF.

The CDR3 spells CASSLDSGGTGPGANVLTF. CDR3 in DNA: TGTGCCAGCAGCTTAGATAGCGGTGGGACGGGGCCTGGGGCCAACGTCCTGACTTTC. The chain employs TRBV7-8 and TRBJ2-6; tentative D call: TRBD2 (6 bases). Trimming cost V 1 base and J 2 bases, with 18 bases left between them. CDR3 length equals 19 residues. Germline CDR1 reads SGHVS; CDR2 reads FQNEAQ.

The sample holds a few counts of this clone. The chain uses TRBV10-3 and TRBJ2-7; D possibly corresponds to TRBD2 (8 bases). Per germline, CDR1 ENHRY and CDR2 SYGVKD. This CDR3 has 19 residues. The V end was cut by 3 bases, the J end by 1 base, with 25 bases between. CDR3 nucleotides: TGTGCCATCAGTGATCTCAACAGGGGAGCGAGCGGGAGTTCCTACGAGCAGTACTTC. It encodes CAISDLNRGASGSSYEQYF.

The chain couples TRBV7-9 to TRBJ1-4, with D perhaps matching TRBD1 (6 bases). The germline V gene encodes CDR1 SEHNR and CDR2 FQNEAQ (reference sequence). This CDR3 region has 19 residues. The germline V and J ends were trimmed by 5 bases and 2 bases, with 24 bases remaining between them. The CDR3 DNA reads TGTGCCAGCAGCCAGCAGGGGTTAGGCCGGGATGGCACTAATGAAAAACTGTTTTTT. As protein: CASSQQGLGRDGTNEKLFF.

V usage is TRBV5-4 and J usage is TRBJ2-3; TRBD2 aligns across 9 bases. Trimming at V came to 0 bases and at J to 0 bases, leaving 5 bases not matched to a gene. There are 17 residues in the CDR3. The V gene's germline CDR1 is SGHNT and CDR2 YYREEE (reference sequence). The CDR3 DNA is TGTGCCAGCAGCTTGGATATTACTAGCGGGAGCACAGATACGCAGTATTTT. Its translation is CASSLDITSGSTDTQYF.

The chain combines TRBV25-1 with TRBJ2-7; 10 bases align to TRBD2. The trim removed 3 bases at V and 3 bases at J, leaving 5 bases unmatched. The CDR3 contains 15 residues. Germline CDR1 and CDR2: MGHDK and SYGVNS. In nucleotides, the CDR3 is TGTGCCAGCAGTGAGTTGGCTAGCGGGGGCTACGAGCAGTACTTC. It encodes CASSELASGGYEQYF.

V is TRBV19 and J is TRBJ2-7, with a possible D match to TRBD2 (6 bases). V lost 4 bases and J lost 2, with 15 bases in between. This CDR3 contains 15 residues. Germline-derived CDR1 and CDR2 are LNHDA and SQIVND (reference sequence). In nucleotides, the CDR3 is TGTGCCAGTAGTAAAGGTCGTAGCGGTGCCTACGAGCAGTACTTC. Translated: CASSKGRSGAYEQYF. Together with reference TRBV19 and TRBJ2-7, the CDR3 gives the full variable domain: DGGITQSPKYLFRKEGQNVTLSCEQNLNHDAMYWYRQDPGQGLRLIYYSQIVNDFQKGDIAEGYSVSREKKESFPLTVTSAQKNPTAFYLCASSKGRSGAYEQYFGPGTRLTVT.

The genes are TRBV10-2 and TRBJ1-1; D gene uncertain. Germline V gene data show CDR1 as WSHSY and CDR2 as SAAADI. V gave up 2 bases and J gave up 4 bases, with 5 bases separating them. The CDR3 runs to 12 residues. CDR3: CASSELVTEAFF. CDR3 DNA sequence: TGCGCCAGCAGTGAGCTTGTCACTGAAGCTTTCTTT.

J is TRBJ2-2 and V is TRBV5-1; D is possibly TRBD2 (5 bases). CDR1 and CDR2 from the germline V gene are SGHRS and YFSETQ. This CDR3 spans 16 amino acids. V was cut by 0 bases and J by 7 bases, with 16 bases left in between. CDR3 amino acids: CASSLALATLLGELFF. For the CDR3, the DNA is TGCGCCAGCAGCTTGGCGTTAGCGACTTTACTCGGGGAGCTGTTTTTT.

The CDR3 region has the DNA TGTGCCAGCAGCTCTCTCTACGAGCAGTACTTC. This gives the protein CASSSLYEQYF. V gene TRBV13 combines with J gene TRBJ2-7, with D uncertain. There are 11 residues in the CDR3. Between the trimmed V and J ends, which lost 4 bases and 3 bases, there was a span of 4 bases. Per germline, CDR1 PRHDT and CDR2 FYEKMQ (reference sequence).

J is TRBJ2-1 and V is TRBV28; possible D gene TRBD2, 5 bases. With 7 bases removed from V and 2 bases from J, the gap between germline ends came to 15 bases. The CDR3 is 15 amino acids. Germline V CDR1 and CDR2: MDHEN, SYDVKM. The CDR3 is CASITAERAYNEQFF. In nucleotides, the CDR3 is TGTGCCAGCATCACGGCGGAGAGGGCCTACAATGAGCAGTTCTTC. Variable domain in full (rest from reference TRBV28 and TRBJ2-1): DVKVTQSSRYLVKRTGEKVFLECVQDMDHENMFWYRQDPGLGLRLIYFSYDVKMKEKGDIPEGYSVSREKKERFSLILESASTNQTSMYLCASITAERAYNEQFFGPGTRLTVL.

This CDR3 is CASSQASGTMQGTQYF. In nucleotides, the CDR3 is TGTGCCAGCAGCCAAGCTAGCGGGACCATGCAGGGTACGCAGTATTTT. The V call is TRBV3-1 (or the pseudogene TRBV3-2), the J call TRBJ2-3, with 9 bases fitting TRBD2. The germline CDR1 and CDR2 sequences are LGHDT and YNNKEL (reference sequence). J gave up 8 bases and V 1 base, and 10 bases lay outside the gene matches. The CDR3 has 16 residues.

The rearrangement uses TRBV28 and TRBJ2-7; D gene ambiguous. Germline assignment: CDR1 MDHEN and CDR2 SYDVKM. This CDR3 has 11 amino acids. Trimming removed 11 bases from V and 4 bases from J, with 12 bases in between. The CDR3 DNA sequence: TGTGCCGCAGACTCGTCGTACGAGCAGTACTTC. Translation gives CAADSSYEQYF.

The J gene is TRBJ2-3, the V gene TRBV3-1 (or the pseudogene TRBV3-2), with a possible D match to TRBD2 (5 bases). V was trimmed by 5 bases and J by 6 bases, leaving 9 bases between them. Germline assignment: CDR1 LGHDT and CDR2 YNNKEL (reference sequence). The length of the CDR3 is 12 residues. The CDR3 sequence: CASSFQRDTQYF. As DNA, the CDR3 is TGTGCCAGCAGCTTCCAGCGGGATACGCAGTATTTT.

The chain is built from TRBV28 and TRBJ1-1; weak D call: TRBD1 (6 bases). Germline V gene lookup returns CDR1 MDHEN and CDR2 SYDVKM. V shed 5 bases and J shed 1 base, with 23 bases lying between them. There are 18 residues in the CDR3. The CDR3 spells CASSLLLQGGKWNTEAFF. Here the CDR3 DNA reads TGTGCCAGCAGTCTCCTCTTACAGGGTGGAAAATGGAACACTGAAGCTTTCTTT. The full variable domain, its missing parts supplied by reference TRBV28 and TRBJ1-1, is DVKVTQSSRYLVKRTGEKVFLECVQDMDHENMFWYRQDPGLGLRLIYFSYDVKMKEKGDIPEGYSVSREKKERFSLILESASTNQTSMYLCASSLLLQGGKWNTEAFFGQGTRLTVV.

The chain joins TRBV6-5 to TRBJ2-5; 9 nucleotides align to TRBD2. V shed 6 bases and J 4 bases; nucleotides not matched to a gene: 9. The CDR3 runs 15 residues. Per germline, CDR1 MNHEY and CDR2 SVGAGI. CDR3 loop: CASRAGGRGGETQYF. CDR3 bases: TGTGCCAGCAGGGCCGGTGGGCGGGGGGGAGAGACCCAGTACTTC.

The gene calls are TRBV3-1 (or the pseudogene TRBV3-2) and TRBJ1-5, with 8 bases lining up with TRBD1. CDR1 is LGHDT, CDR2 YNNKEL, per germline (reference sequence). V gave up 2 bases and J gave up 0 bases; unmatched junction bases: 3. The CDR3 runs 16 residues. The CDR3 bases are TGTGCCAGCAGCCAATCAGGGGGCTTTAGCAATCAGCCCCAGCATTTT. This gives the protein CASSQSGGFSNQPQHF.

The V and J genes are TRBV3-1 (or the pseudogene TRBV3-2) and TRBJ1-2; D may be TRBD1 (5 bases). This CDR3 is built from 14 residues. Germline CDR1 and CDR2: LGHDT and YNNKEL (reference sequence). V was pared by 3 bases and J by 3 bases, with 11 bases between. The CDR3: CASSHSGSDYGYTF. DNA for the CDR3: TGTGCCAGCAGCCACTCAGGGTCAGACTATGGCTACACCTTC.

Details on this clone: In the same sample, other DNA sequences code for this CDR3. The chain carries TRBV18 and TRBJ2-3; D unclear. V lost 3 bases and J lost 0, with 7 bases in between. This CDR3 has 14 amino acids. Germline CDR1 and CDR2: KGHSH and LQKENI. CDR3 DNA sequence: TGTGCCAGCTCACCGGGCCAAAGCACAGATACGCAGTATTTT. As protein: CASSPGQSTDTQYF.

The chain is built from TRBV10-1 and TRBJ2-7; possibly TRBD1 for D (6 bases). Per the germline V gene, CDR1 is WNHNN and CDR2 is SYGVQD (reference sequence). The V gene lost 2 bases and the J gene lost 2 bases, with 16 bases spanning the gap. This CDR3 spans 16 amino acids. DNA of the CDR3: TGCGCCAGCAGTGAGATCACGGGCAGGGGACCCTACGAGCAGTACTTC. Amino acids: CASSEITGRGPYEQYF.

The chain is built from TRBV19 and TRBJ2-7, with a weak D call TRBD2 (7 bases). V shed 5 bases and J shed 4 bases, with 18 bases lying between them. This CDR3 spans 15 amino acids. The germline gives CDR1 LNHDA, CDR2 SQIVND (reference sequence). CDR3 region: CASSPYGGRNYEQYF. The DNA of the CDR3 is TGTGCCAGTAGTCCCTACGGGGGGCGAAATTACGAGCAGTACTTC.

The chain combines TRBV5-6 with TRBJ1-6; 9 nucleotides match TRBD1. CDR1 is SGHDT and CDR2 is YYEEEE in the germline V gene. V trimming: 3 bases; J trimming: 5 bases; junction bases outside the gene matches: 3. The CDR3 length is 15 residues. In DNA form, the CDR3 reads TGTGCCAGCAGCTCCGACAGGGGGGATAATTCACCCCTCCACTTT. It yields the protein CASSSDRGDNSPLHF.

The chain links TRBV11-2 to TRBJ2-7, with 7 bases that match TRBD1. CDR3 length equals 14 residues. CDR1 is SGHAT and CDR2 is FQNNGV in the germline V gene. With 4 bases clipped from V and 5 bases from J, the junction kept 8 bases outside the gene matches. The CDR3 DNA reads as TGTGCCAGCAGCTCGAGACAGGGTCGCCACGAGCAGTACTTC. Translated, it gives CASSSRQGRHEQYF.

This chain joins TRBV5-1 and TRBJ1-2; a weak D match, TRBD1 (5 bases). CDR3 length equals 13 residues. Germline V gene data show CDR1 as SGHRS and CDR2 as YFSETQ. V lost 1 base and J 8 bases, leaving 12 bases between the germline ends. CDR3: CASSLSWGEGYTF. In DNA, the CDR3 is TGCGCCAGCAGCTTGTCATGGGGGGAAGGCTACACCTTC.

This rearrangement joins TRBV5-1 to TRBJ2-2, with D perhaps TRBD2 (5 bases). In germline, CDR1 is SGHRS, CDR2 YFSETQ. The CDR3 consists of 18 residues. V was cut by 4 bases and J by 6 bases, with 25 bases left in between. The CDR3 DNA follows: TGCGCCAGCAGCCCCCGGGCGGACTCCGCATACCCCCCCGGGGAGCTGTTTTTT. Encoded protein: CASSPRADSAYPPGELFF.

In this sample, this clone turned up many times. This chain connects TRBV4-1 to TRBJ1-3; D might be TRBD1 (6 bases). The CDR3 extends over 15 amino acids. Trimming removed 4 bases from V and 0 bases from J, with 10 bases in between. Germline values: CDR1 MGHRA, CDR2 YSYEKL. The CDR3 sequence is CASSRDRNSGNTIYF. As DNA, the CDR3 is TGCGCCAGCAGCCGCGACAGGAACTCTGGAAACACCATATATTTT.

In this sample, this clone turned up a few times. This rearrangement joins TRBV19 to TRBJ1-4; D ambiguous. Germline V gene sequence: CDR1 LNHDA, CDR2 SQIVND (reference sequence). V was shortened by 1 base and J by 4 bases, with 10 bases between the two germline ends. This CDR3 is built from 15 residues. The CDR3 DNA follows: TGTGCCAGTAGTATAGGACGGGGAATTAATGAAAAACTGTTTTTT. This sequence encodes CASSIGRGINEKLFF.